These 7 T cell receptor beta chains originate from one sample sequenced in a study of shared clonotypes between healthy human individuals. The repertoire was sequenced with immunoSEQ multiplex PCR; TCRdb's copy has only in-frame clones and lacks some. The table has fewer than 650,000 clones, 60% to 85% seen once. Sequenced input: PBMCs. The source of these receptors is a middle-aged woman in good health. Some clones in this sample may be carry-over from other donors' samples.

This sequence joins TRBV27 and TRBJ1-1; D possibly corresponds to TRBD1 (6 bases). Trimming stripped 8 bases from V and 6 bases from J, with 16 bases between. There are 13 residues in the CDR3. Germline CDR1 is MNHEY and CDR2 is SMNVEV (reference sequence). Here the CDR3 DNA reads TGTGCCAGCCGTCGTTCAGGGGACTCTGAAGCTTTCTTT. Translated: CASRRSGDSEAFF.

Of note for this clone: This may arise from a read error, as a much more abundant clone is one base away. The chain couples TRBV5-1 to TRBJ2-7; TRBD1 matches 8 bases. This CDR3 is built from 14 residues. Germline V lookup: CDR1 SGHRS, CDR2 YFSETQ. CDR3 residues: CASSQRTGIYKQYF. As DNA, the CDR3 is TGCGCCAGCAGCCAGAGGACAGGGATCTACAAGCAGTACTTC.

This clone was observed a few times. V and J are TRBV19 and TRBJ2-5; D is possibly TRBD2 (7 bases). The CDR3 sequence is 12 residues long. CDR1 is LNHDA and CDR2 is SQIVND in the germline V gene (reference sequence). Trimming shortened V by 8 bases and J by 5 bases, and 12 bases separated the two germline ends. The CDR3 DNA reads TGTGCCAGTGGGGGGGCACCCGAGACCCAGTACTTC. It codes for CASGGAPETQYF.

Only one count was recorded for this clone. The CDR3 reads CASSLEPRDIQYF. CDR3 nucleotides: TGTGCCAGCAGCCTGGAGCCGAGGGACATTCAGTACTTC. V is TRBV4-2 and J is TRBJ2-4; weak D call: TRBD2 (5 bases). The V and J ends lost 4 bases and 8 bases respectively, with 12 bases between them. Germline-derived CDR1 and CDR2 are LGHNA and YNFKEQ. The CDR3 covers 13 residues.

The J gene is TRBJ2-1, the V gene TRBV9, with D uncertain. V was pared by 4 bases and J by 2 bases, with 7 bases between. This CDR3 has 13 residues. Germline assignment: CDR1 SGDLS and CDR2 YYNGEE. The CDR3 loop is CASSLSPYNEQFF. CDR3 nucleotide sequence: TGTGCCAGCAGCTTATCCCCCTACAATGAGCAGTTCTTC.

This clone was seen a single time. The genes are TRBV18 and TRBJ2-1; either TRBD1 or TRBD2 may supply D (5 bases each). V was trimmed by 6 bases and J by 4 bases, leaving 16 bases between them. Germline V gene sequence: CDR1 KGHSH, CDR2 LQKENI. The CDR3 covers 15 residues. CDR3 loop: CASSAWGSQYNEQFF. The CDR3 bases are TGTGCCAGCTCGGCGTGGGGGAGCCAGTACAATGAGCAGTTCTTC.

The CDR3 coding sequence is TGTGCCAGCAGTGACGAGCGGGAGGGCCGTAGTACCGGGGAGCTGTTTTTT. Translated: CASSDEREGRSTGELFF. The chain carries TRBV6-4 and TRBJ2-2; 10 bases agree with TRBD2. The CDR3 spans 17 residues. J gave up 5 bases and V 2 bases, and 8 bases lay outside the gene matches. From germline, CDR1 is MRHNA and CDR2 SNTAGT.